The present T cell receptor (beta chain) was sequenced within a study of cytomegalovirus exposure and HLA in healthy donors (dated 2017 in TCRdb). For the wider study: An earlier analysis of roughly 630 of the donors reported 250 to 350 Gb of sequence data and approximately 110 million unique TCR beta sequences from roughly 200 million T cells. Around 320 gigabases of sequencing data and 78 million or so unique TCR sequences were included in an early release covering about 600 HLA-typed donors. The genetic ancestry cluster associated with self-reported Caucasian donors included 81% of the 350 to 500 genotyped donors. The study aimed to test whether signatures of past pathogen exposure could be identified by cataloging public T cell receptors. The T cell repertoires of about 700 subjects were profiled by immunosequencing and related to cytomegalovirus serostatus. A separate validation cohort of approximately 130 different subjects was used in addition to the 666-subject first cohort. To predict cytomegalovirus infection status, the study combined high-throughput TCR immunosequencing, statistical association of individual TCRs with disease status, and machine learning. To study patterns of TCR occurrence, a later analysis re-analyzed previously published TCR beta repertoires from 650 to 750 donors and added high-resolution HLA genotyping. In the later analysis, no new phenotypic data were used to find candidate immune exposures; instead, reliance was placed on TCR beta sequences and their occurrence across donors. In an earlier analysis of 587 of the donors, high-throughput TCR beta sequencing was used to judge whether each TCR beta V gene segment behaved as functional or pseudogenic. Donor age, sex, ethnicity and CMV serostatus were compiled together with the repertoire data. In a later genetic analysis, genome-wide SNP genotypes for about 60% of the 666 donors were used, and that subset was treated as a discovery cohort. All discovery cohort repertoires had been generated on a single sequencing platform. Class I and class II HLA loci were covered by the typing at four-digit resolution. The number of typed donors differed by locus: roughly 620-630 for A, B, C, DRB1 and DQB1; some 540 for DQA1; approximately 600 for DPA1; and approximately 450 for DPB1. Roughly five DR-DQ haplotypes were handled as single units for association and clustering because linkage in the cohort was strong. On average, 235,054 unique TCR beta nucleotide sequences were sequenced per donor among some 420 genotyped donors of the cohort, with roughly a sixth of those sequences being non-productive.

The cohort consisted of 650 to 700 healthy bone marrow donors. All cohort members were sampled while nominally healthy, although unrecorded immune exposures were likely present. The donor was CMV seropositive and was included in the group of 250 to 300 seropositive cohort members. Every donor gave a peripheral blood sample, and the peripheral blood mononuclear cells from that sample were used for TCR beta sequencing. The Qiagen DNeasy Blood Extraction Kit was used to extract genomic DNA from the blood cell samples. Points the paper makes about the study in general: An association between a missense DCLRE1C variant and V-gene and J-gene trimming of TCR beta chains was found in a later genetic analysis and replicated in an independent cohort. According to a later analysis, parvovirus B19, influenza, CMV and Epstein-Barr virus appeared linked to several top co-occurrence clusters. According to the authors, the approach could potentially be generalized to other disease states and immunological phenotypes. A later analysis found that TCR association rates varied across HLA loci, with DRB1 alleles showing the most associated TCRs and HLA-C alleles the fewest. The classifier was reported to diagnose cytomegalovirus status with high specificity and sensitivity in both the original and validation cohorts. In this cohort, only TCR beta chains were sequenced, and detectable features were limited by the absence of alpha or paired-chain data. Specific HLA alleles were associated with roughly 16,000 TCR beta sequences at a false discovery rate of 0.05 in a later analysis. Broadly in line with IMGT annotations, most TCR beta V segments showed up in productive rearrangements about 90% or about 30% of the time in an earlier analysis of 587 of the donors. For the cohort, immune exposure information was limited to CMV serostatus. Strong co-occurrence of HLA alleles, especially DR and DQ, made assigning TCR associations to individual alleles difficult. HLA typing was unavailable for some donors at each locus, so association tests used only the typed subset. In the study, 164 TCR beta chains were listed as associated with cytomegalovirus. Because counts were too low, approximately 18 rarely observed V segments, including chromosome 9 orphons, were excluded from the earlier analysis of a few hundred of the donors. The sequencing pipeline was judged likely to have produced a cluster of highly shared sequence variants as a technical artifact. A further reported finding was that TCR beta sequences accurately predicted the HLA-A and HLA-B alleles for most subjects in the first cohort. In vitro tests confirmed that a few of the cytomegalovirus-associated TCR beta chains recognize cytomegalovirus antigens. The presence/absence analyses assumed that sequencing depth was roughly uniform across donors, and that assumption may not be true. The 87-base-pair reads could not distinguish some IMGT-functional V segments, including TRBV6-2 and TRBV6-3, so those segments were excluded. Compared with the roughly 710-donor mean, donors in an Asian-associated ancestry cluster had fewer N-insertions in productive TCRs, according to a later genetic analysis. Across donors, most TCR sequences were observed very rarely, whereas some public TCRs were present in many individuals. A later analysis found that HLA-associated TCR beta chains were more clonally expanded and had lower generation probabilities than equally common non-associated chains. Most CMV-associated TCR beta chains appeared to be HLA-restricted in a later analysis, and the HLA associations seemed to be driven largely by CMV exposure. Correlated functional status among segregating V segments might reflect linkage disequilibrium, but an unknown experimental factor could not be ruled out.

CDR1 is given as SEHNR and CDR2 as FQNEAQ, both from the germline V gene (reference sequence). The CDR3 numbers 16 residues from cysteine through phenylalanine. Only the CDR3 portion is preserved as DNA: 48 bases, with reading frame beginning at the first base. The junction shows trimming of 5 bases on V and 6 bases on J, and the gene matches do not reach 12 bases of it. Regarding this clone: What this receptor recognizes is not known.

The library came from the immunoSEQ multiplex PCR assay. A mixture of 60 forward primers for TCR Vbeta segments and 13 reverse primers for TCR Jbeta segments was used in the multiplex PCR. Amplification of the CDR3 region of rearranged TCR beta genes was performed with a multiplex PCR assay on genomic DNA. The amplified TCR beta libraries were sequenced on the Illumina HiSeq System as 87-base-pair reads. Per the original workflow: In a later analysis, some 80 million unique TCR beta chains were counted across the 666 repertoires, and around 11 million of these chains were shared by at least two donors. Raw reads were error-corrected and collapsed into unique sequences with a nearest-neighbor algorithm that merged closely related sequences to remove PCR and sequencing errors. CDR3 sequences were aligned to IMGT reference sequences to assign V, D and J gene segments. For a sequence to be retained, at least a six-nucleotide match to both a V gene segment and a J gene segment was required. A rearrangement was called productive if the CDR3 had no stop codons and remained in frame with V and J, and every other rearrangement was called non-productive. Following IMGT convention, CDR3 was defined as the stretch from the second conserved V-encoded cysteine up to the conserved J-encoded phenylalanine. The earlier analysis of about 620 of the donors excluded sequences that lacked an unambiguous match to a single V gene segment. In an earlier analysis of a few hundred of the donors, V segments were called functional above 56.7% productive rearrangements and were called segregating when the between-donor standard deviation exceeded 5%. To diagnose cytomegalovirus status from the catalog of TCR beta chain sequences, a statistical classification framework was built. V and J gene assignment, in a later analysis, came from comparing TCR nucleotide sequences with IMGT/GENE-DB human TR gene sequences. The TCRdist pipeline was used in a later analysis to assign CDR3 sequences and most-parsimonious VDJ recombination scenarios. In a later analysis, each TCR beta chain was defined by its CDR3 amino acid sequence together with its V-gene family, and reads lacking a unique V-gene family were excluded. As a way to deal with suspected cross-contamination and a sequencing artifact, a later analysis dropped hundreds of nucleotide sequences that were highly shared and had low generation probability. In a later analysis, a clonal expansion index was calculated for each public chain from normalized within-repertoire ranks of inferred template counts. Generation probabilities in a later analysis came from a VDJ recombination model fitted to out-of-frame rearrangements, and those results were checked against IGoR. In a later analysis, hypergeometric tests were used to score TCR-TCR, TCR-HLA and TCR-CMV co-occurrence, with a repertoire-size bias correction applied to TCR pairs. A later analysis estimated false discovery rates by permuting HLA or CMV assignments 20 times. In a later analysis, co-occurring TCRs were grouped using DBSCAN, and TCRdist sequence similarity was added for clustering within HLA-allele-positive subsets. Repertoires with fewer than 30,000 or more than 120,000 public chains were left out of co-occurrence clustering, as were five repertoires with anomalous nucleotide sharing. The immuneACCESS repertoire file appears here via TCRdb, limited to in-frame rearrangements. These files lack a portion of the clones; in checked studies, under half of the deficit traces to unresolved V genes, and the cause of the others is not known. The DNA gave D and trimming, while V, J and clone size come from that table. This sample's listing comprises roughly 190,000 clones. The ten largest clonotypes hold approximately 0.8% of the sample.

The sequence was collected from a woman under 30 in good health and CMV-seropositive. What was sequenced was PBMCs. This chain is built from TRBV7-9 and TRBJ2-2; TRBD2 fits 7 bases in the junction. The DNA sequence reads TGTGCCAGCAGCCCCGGCAGGGCGGGAGTACCCGGGGAGCTGTTTTTT. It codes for CASSPGRAGVPGELFF.